The T cell receptor (beta chain) under discussion was sequenced for a study of blood T cell repertoires in COVID-19. In the study overall: Both acute and convalescent COVID-19 samples were obtained from the United States, Italy and Spain. T cells, B-cell-depleted T cells, or PBMCs provided the cDNA or gDNA that served as material.

Participants were aged roughly 18 to 90 years, lived in 20 to 25 US areas, and enrolled virtually. Exposed volunteers were people who met a COVID-19 case within 2 weeks before study entry. V dropped 0 bases and J dropped 5 bases, with 12 bases sitting between them. CDR1 is SGDLS and CDR2 is YYNGEE in the germline V gene. This CDR3 is 15 amino acids long. Clones were read by immunoSEQ multiplex PCR, and TCRdb kept only the in-frame ones, dropping some. This table has fewer than 350,000 clones, roughly 85% appearing once. Sequencing input: PBMCs or T cells enriched from blood (not recorded which). The chain joins TRBV9 to TRBJ1-5; D not resolved. This TCR was sampled from a woman aged 25 to 39 who had been exposed to COVID-19. The CDR3 reads CASSVAAENDQPQHF. The CDR3 region has the DNA TGTGCCAGCAGCGTAGCCGCGGAAAATGATCAGCCCCAGCATTTT.